This TCR beta chain derives from a study of CXCR3-negative and CXCR3-positive naive CD8 T cells. Study conclusions and caveats: The study inferred TCR strength from TRB CDR3 properties and found comparable surface CD5 between naive subsets.

As concerns this clonotype: Its specificity is unknown.

CDR1 is SSHAT, CDR2 FNYEAQ, per germline (reference sequence). CDR3 length: 13 amino acids. All TRB cDNA libraries came from 5' RACE performed with UMI labels. Using the 5' RACE reads, TCRdb records one entry per CDR3 protein without DNA. This repertoire comprises 150,000 or so distinct CDR3 sequences; its ten largest clones make up 0.25% to 0.35%. The chain couples TRBV7-7 to TRBJ2-1; no DNA is available, so the TRBD1 call from TCRdb remains unchecked. Material: naive CXCR3- CD8+ T cells from blood. Subset in this sample: CD45RO-CCR7+CD27+CD95- naive CD8+ T cells lacking CXCR3 (TNR3-). The source is a human donor in good health. Some clones in this sample may be carry-over from other donors' samples. The chain's CDR3 is CASSLGQGNEQFF. Based on the CDR3 plus reference TRBV7-7 and TRBJ2-1, the full variable domain is GAGVSQSPRYKVTKRGQDVTLRCDPISSHATLYWYQQALGQGPEFLTYFNYEAQPDKSGLPSDRFSAERPEGSISTLTIQRTEQRDSAMYRCASSLGQGNEQFFGPGTRLTVL.